This is a list of T cell receptor beta chains from one sample in a study of cytotoxic CD8 clonotypes in ibrutinib-treated CLL. The repertoire was sequenced with immunoSEQ multiplex PCR; TCRdb's copy has only in-frame clones and lacks some. The sample has 45,000 to 70,000 clones; 55% to 70% are singletons. Specimen: PBMCs, collected after 24 months of ibrutinib treatment. Source of these receptors: a human donor with chronic lymphocytic leukemia. Both conserved end residues are part of each CDR3. The order of the fields is clone size, V gene, J gene, D gene, CDR3 DNA, CDR3 protein. D genes are given only for firm matches. Clone size is stated in some rows and not others, as once, few, many or a class when expanded.

size: NA; V: TRBV5-5; J: TRBJ2-1; D: NA; DNA: TGTGCCAGCATCAAAACGAGGGTGAATGAGCAGTTCTTC; CDR3: CASIKTRVNEQFF
size: NA; V: TRBV10-3; J: TRBJ1-5; D: NA; DNA: TGTGCCATCATGGAGCGGGACAATCAGCCCCAGCATTTT; CDR3: CAIMERDNQPQHF
size: NA; V: TRBV2; J: TRBJ2-1; D: NA; DNA: TGTGCCAGCAGCGCGGGGTCCTACAATGAGCAGTTCTTC; CDR3: CASSAGSYNEQFF
size: medium-sized; V: TRBV10-1; J: TRBJ1-2; D: TRBD1; DNA: TGCGCCAGCAGCCCGGCAGGGGGAGAGAACTATGGCTACACCTTC; CDR3: CASSPAGGENYGYTF
size: few; V: TRBV20-1; J: TRBJ2-1; D: NA; DNA: TGCAGTGCTAATTGGGGGGAGGAGCAGTTCTTC; CDR3: CSANWGEEQFF
size: NA; V: TRBV7-2; J: TRBJ2-4; D: NA; DNA: TGTGCCAGCAGCTTACCGGGACCAACACGGGACTTC; CDR3: CASSLPGPTRDF
size: few; V: TRBV28; J: TRBJ1-3; D: NA; DNA: TGTGCCAGCAGTTTATTCAACTCTGGAAACACCATATATTTT; CDR3: CASSLFNSGNTIYF
size: NA; V: TRBV19; J: TRBJ2-7; D: NA; DNA: TGTGCCAGTAGTATAGATGCGGTCAGTAGCTCCTACGAGCAGTACTTC; CDR3: CASSIDAVSSSYEQYF
size: few; V: TRBV18; J: TRBJ1-1; D: NA; DNA: TGTGCCAGCTCACTAGGTGGTATGAACACTGAAGCTTTCTTT; CDR3: CASSLGGMNTEAFF
size: NA; V: TRBV4-1; J: TRBJ2-2; D: TRBD1; DNA: TGCGCCAGCAGCCAAGATAAGGGGGGACAGGGGCGGAACACCGGGGAGCTGTTTTTT; CDR3: CASSQDKGGQGRNTGELFF
size: NA; V: TRBV5-1; J: TRBJ2-4; D: TRBD2; DNA: TGCGCCAGCAGCTCCGGGACTAGCGGGGTAAACATTCAGTACTTC; CDR3: CASSSGTSGVNIQYF
size: NA; V: TRBV25-1; J: TRBJ1-2; D: TRBD1; DNA: TGTGCCAGCAGGGGACAGGGGGCAAGGGAAGGCTACACCTTC; CDR3: CASRGQGAREGYTF
size: NA; V: TRBV7-8; J: TRBJ2-1; D: TRBD1; DNA: TGTGCCAGCAGCGACGGGACAGTCTCCTACAATGAGCAGTTCTTC; CDR3: CASSDGTVSYNEQFF
size: NA; V: TRBV5-1; J: TRBJ2-7; D: NA; DNA: TGCGCCAGCCATGGAGGGCGCTCCTACGAGCAGTACTTC; CDR3: CASHGGRSYEQYF
size: NA; V: TRBV20-1; J: TRBJ1-1; D: NA; DNA: TGCAGTGCTAGGACACCGTCCGGAGCTTTCTTT; CDR3: CSARTPSGAFF
size: NA; V: TRBV7-8; J: TRBJ1-2; D: NA; DNA: TGTGCCAGCAGCCCATTCGGACCGAGCTATGGCTACACCTTC; CDR3: CASSPFGPSYGYTF
size: few; V: TRBV6-4; J: TRBJ2-1; D: NA; DNA: TGTGCCAGCAGTGAGAGAGGGGCAAGCTCCTACAATGAGCAGTTCTTC; CDR3: CASSERGASSYNEQFF
size: NA; V: TRBV6-1; J: TRBJ1-2; D: NA; DNA: TGTGCCAGCACAAGAGGGGGAGGCTACACCTTC; CDR3: CASTRGGGYTF
size: few; V: TRBV6-5; J: TRBJ1-5; D: NA; DNA: TGTGCCAGCAGCCCCCGGAGGGTAAGCAATCAGCCCCAGCATTTT; CDR3: CASSPRRVSNQPQHF
size: few; V: TRBV7-6; J: TRBJ1-4; D: NA; DNA: TGTGCCAGCAGCTTATCCGGGACGGCTGCAACTAATGAAAAACTGTTTTTT; CDR3: CASSLSGTAATNEKLFF
size: few; V: TRBV19; J: TRBJ1-5; D: NA; DNA: TGTGCCAGTAGTATCTCTCACTCTAGCAATCAGCCCCAGCATTTT; CDR3: CASSISHSSNQPQHF
size: NA; V: TRBV6-9; J: TRBJ2-1; D: TRBD2; DNA: TGTGCCAGCACTCCGACTAGCGGGGGGGCTAATGAGCAGTTCTTC; CDR3: CASTPTSGGANEQFF
size: few; V: TRBV28; J: TRBJ1-1; D: NA; DNA: TGTGCCAGCAGTTTGGGGGGTCATTTGAACACTGAAGCTTTCTTT; CDR3: CASSLGGHLNTEAFF
size: many; V: TRBV7-9; J: TRBJ1-1; D: TRBD1; DNA: TGTGCCAGCAGCTTAGTCGGGACAGGGGCTAGAGAAGCTTTCTTT; CDR3: CASSLVGTGAREAFF
size: many; V: TRBV6-1; J: TRBJ2-2; D: NA; DNA: TGTGCCAGCAGTGAAATTGGGGTGTTCACCGGGGAGCTGTTTTTT; CDR3: CASSEIGVFTGELFF
size: NA; V: TRBV28; J: TRBJ1-1; D: NA; DNA: TGTGCCAGCAGTTTAGGACGGGTCACTGAAGCTTTCTTT; CDR3: CASSLGRVTEAFF
size: NA; V: TRBV7-9; J: TRBJ2-6; D: NA; DNA: TGTGCCAGCAGCGCCGCAGGCTCTGGGGCCAACGTCCTGACTTTC; CDR3: CASSAAGSGANVLTF
size: many; V: TRBV28; J: TRBJ1-2; D: NA; DNA: TGTGCCACCCTCTACCCGGGGCACTATGGCTACACCTTC; CDR3: CATLYPGHYGYTF
size: NA; V: TRBV13; J: TRBJ2-2; D: TRBD1; DNA: TGTGCCAGCAGCGTATTTACAGGGGGCTCTCGAATGGCCGGGGAGCTGTTTTTT; CDR3: CASSVFTGGSRMAGELFF
size: NA; V: TRBV7-9; J: TRBJ2-3; D: TRBD2; DNA: TGTGCCAGCAGCTCCATAGCGGGGAAAGATACGCAGTATTTT; CDR3: CASSSIAGKDTQYF
size: NA; V: TRBV6-5; J: TRBJ2-1; D: NA; DNA: TGTGCCAGCAGTTCCTTGACAGGCTACAATGAGCAGTTCTTC; CDR3: CASSSLTGYNEQFF
size: NA; V: TRBV5-1; J: TRBJ2-1; D: TRBD1; DNA: TGCGCCAGCAGCTCTACAGGGGATTTCTACAATGAGCAGTTCTTC; CDR3: CASSSTGDFYNEQFF
size: NA; V: TRBV19; J: TRBJ1-5; D: TRBD1; DNA: TGTGCCAGTAGTCCCCGAGACAGGGGAGGCAATCAGCCCCAGCATTTT; CDR3: CASSPRDRGGNQPQHF
size: NA; V: TRBV5-1; J: TRBJ1-6; D: NA; DNA: TGCGCCAGCGACTACGTCCGGAATTCACCCCTCCACTTT; CDR3: CASDYVRNSPLHF
size: once; V: TRBV5-6; J: TRBJ2-3; D: NA; DNA: TGTGCCACTAGTCCCCCCGGGGGAAACACAGATACGCAGTATTTT; CDR3: CATSPPGGNTDTQYF
size: NA; V: TRBV2; J: TRBJ2-3; D: NA; DNA: TGTGCCAGCAGCCCCGGGGCAGCTAGCACAGATACGCAGTATTTT; CDR3: CASSPGAASTDTQYF
size: NA; V: TRBV7-6; J: TRBJ2-1; D: NA; DNA: TGTGCCAGCAGCTTAGGTCTCGTTCCGTATGAGCAGTTCTTC; CDR3: CASSLGLVPYEQFF
size: NA; V: TRBV9; J: TRBJ2-2; D: NA; DNA: TGTGCCAGCAGTACAAGGGACACCGGGGAGCTGTTTTTT; CDR3: CASSTRDTGELFF
size: once; V: TRBV5-4; J: TRBJ1-5; D: NA; DNA: TGTGCCAGCAGCTTGATGGGGGGCAATCAGCCCCAGCATTTT; CDR3: CASSLMGGNQPQHF
size: NA; V: TRBV5-5; J: TRBJ1-1; D: NA; DNA: TGTGCCAGCAGCTTGCCAATAGACACTGAAGCTTTCTTT; CDR3: CASSLPIDTEAFF
size: NA; V: TRBV14; J: TRBJ1-2; D: NA; DNA: TGTGCCAGCAGCCAAATTAGGCAGGACAATGGCTACACCTTC; CDR3: CASSQIRQDNGYTF
size: few; V: TRBV6-1; J: TRBJ2-3; D: NA; DNA: TGTGCCAGCAGCTCGGGTCTGCGCAATACGCAGTATTTT; CDR3: CASSSGLRNTQYF
size: few; V: TRBV6-6; J: TRBJ1-5; D: NA; DNA: TGTGCCAGCAGTACGAAGGCTCAGCCCCAGCATTTT; CDR3: CASSTKAQPQHF
size: NA; V: TRBV6-6; J: TRBJ1-5; D: NA; DNA: TGTCCCCCCCGGACAGCCTTCAATCAGCCCCAGCATTTT; CDR3: CPPRTAFNQPQHF
size: NA; V: TRBV28; J: TRBJ1-5; D: NA; DNA: TGTGCCAGCAATTCGTATCAGCCCCAGCATTTT; CDR3: CASNSYQPQHF
size: once; V: TRBV4-1; J: TRBJ2-7; D: TRBD2; DNA: TGCGCCAGCAGCCAAGAACCCACTAGCGGGGCACCTTCCTACGAGCAGTACTTC; CDR3: CASSQEPTSGAPSYEQYF
size: once; V: TRBV2; J: TRBJ1-1; D: NA; DNA: TGTGCCAGCAAAATTGACACTGAAGCTTTCTTT; CDR3: CASKIDTEAFF
size: NA; V: TRBV10-3; J: TRBJ1-1; D: TRBD1; DNA: TGTGCCACCACCCAGGGGGCGAACACTGAAGCTTTCTTT; CDR3: CATTQGANTEAFF
size: NA; V: TRBV27; J: TRBJ2-4; D: NA; DNA: TGTGCCAGCAGTTTATCTCTCTCCCAGGGAAACATTCAGTACTTC; CDR3: CASSLSLSQGNIQYF
size: NA; V: TRBV19; J: TRBJ2-1; D: NA; DNA: TGTGCCAGTAGTATTGGGAGCTCGCAGTTCTTC; CDR3: CASSIGSSQFF
size: NA; V: TRBV5-1; J: TRBJ1-1; D: TRBD1; DNA: TGCGCCAGCAGCTACGCCGCATCAGGGGGCACTGAAGCTTTCTTT; CDR3: CASSYAASGGTEAFF
size: NA; V: TRBV7-6; J: TRBJ1-1; D: NA; DNA: TGTGCCAGCACCTGCTCGACTCTAAGGAACACTGAAGCTTTCTTT; CDR3: CASTCSTLRNTEAFF
size: NA; V: TRBV7-2; J: TRBJ2-2; D: NA; DNA: TGTGCCAGCAGCCTGAGGACAGCCGGGGAGCTGTTTTTT; CDR3: CASSLRTAGELFF
size: NA; V: TRBV11-2; J: TRBJ2-1; D: TRBD2; DNA: TGTGCCAGCAGCTTAGAGTTCGGACTAGCGGACAATGAGCAGTTCTTC; CDR3: CASSLEFGLADNEQFF
size: NA; V: TRBV23-1; J: TRBJ2-4; D: NA; DNA: TGCGCCAGCGGTCACCCCCCAAATCAAAACATTCAGTACTTC; CDR3: CASGHPPNQNIQYF
size: few; V: TRBV6-6; J: TRBJ2-1; D: NA; DNA: TGTGCCAGCAGGCCGACAGAAAATGAGCAGTTCTTC; CDR3: CASRPTENEQFF
size: once; V: TRBV6-1; J: TRBJ1-5; D: TRBD1; DNA: TGTGCCAGCAAAGGGACAGCACCCCTTAATCAGCCCCAGCATTTT; CDR3: CASKGTAPLNQPQHF
size: NA; V: TRBV6-1; J: TRBJ2-4; D: TRBD2; DNA: TGTGCCAGCAGTGAAGGTTCTAGCGGGAGGAGGGACATTCAGTACTTC; CDR3: CASSEGSSGRRDIQYF
size: NA; V: TRBV5-4; J: TRBJ2-7; D: TRBD1; DNA: TGTGCCAGCAACGCGAGGACAGGGATGGACGAGCAGTACTTC; CDR3: CASNARTGMDEQYF